The rows below give T cell receptor beta chains drawn from one sample of a study of cytomegalovirus exposure and HLA in healthy donors. Sequencing was performed with immunoSEQ multiplex PCR; in TCRdb, only in-frame clones are kept and a portion is missing. This table has some 67,000 clones, roughly nine tenths appearing once. Sequenced input: PBMCs. Every receptor here comes from a woman in her twenties or thirties in good health and CMV-seropositive. Both conserved end residues are part of each CDR3. Each record gives: clone size, V gene, D gene, J gene, CDR3 length, CDR3 protein, CDR3 DNA. A D gene is named only where the DNA matches it firmly. Clone size is given for some rows only: seen once, a few or many times, or a class if the clone is expanded.

NA,TRBV7-9,NA,TRBJ2-1,15,CASRSSRGPYNEQFF,TGTGCCAGCAGAAGTAGCAGGGGACCCTACAATGAGCAGTTCTTC
few,TRBV19,TRBD1,TRBJ1-4,14,CASSLGTGAEKLFF,TGTGCCAGTAGTCTCGGGACAGGGGCTGAAAAACTGTTTTTT
once,TRBV5-1,TRBD2,TRBJ2-7,13,CASQLAGAYEQYF,TGCGCCAGCCAACTAGCGGGAGCCTACGAGCAGTACTTC
NA,TRBV29-1,TRBD1,TRBJ1-1,12,CSGGTGSTEAFF,TGCAGCGGGGGGACAGGGAGCACTGAAGCTTTCTTT
NA,TRBV5-8,TRBD1,TRBJ1-2,13,CASSSNRQGRYTF,TGTGCCAGCAGCTCGAATCGACAGGGTCGCTACACCTTC
NA,TRBV2,NA,TRBJ1-2,15,CASSEGVGKGDGYTF,TGTGCCAGCAGTGAGGGCGTGGGGAAGGGAGATGGCTACACCTTC
NA,TRBV5-5,TRBD2,TRBJ2-1,15,CASREPGLTYNEQFF,TGTGCCAGCAGGGAACCGGGACTAACGTACAATGAGCAGTTCTTC
NA,TRBV7-2,TRBD1,TRBJ1-1,13,CASRFDRDTEAFF,TGTGCCAGCAGATTTGACAGGGACACTGAAGCTTTCTTT
NA,TRBV18,NA,TRBJ2-1,14,CASSSGTLGNEQFF,TGTGCCAGCTCATCCGGGACTCTGGGCAATGAGCAGTTCTTC
NA,TRBV5-1,NA,TRBJ1-1,15,CASSLGAGMHTEAFF,TGCGCCAGCAGCTTGGGGGCAGGGATGCACACTGAAGCTTTCTTT
NA,TRBV5-6,TRBD1,TRBJ2-5,15,CASSLAGQPQETQYF,TGTGCCAGCAGCTTGGCGGGACAGCCGCAAGAGACCCAGTACTTC
NA,TRBV6-1,NA,TRBJ2-1,15,CASSEWASEYNEQFF,TGTGCCAGCAGTGAATGGGCTAGCGAGTACAATGAGCAGTTCTTC
NA,TRBV25-1,NA,TRBJ1-5,13,CASSEFGNQPQHF,TGTGCCAGCAGTGAATTCGGGAATCAGCCCCAGCATTTT
NA,TRBV28,TRBD1,TRBJ1-1,16,CASSFLSGTANTEAFF,TGTGCCAGCAGTTTCCTTTCCGGGACAGCGAACACTGAAGCTTTCTTT
NA,TRBV19,TRBD2,TRBJ2-1,20,CASSPGTVGRLAGTYNEQFF,TGTGCCAGTAGTCCAGGGACCGTAGGCAGACTAGCGGGAACCTACAATGAGCAGTTCTTC
NA,TRBV2,TRBD2,TRBJ2-5,16,CASRVLAGAPWETQYF,TGTGCCAGCAGAGTTTTAGCGGGAGCCCCGTGGGAGACCCAGTACTTC
NA,TRBV5-4,TRBD2,TRBJ2-1,14,CASSLGGLAYEQFF,TGTGCCAGCAGCTTGGGAGGACTAGCGTATGAGCAGTTCTTC
NA,TRBV5-4,NA,TRBJ2-1,12,CASSSTRQEQFF,TGTGCCAGCAGCTCCACTAGGCAGGAGCAGTTCTTC
NA,TRBV11-2,NA,TRBJ2-5,15,CASRTRAGSQETQYF,TGTGCCAGCAGAACGAGAGCGGGTTCTCAAGAGACCCAGTACTTC
few,TRBV5-1,TRBD1,TRBJ1-2,14,CASSLSTAGGGYTF,TGCGCCAGCAGCTTGTCTACGGCAGGGGGAGGCTACACCTTC
NA,TRBV30,NA,TRBJ2-1,13,CAWSVLPGNEQFF,TGTGCCTGGAGTGTACTTCCGGGGAATGAGCAGTTCTTC
NA,TRBV5-1,NA,TRBJ2-7,14,CASSVAGPPYEQYF,TGCGCCAGCTCGGTGGCGGGCCCCCCCTACGAGCAGTACTTC
NA,TRBV5-5,NA,TRBJ1-2,15,CASRSDRISLYGYTF,TGTGCCAGCCGCTCCGACAGGATTAGTCTGTATGGCTACACCTTC
NA,TRBV6-6,NA,TRBJ1-5,14,CASGQSRDNQPQHF,TGTGCCAGCGGACAATCTAGGGATAATCAGCCCCAGCATTTT
few,TRBV5-6,NA,TRBJ1-1,16,CASSARVSGRNTEAFF,TGTGCCAGCAGCGCCCGGGTCTCGGGTAGGAACACTGAAGCTTTCTTT
NA,TRBV19,NA,TRBJ1-5,13,CASSLRGSQPQHF,TGTGCCAGTAGCCTTAGGGGGTCTCAGCCCCAGCATTTT
NA,TRBV7-6,NA,TRBJ2-7,14,CASSLSRGSYEQYF,TGTGCCAGCAGCTTATCTAGAGGGTCCTACGAGCAGTACTTC
NA,TRBV23-1,TRBD1,TRBJ2-7,15,CASSSSDRGSYEQYF,TGCGCCAGCAGCTCATCAGACAGGGGTTCCTACGAGCAGTACTTC
once,TRBV5-1,TRBD1,TRBJ2-1,14,CASSRDRVYNEQFF,TGCGCCAGCAGCCGGGACAGGGTATACAATGAGCAGTTCTTC
NA,TRBV23-1,TRBD2,TRBJ2-7,14,CASSHEREDDEQYF,TGCGCCAGCAGTCACGAGCGGGAGGACGACGAGCAGTACTTC
NA,TRBV5-1,TRBD2,TRBJ2-1,14,CASSLTSGSNEQFF,TGCGCCAGCAGCTTGACTAGCGGGAGTAATGAGCAGTTCTTC
NA,TRBV9,NA,TRBJ2-1,13,CASSAASGNEQFF,TGTGCCAGCAGCGCTGCATCCGGGAACGAGCAGTTCTTC
NA,TRBV5-6,TRBD1,TRBJ1-2,15,CASRLQGARDYGYTF,TGTGCCAGCAGGCTACAGGGGGCCCGTGACTATGGCTACACCTTC
NA,TRBV7-8,TRBD2,TRBJ2-1,16,CASSLARLAGYNEQFF,TGTGCCAGCAGCTTAGCGCGACTAGCGGGATACAATGAGCAGTTCTTC
NA,TRBV7-8,NA,TRBJ2-5,13,CASSFGSEETQYF,TGTGCCAGCAGCTTCGGGAGCGAAGAGACCCAGTACTTC
NA,TRBV2,NA,TRBJ2-6,14,CASRDSSGANVLTF,TGTGCCAGCAGAGACAGCTCTGGGGCCAACGTCCTGACTTTC
NA,TRBV7-2,NA,TRBJ2-7,14,CASSPRDTFYEQYF,TGTGCCAGCAGCCCCCGGGACACCTTCTACGAGCAGTACTTC
NA,TRBV9,TRBD1,TRBJ2-7,14,CASSMGQGGYEQYF,TGTGCCAGCAGCATGGGACAGGGGGGCTACGAGCAGTACTTC
NA,TRBV28,NA,TRBJ2-5,13,CASSSHTQETQYF,TGTGCCAGCAGTTCGCACACCCAAGAGACCCAGTACTTC
once,TRBV18,NA,TRBJ1-2,14,CASSHTRDNYGYTF,TGTGCCAGCTCACACACCAGGGATAACTATGGCTACACCTTC
NA,TRBV19,NA,TRBJ2-7,14,CASSGGVITYEQYF,TGTGCCAGTAGCGGAGGGGTTATTACGTACGAGCAGTACTTC
NA,TRBV21-1,NA,TRBJ2-5,13,CASSVGEEETQYF,TGTGCCAGCAGCGTGGGAGAGGAAGAGACCCAGTACTTC
NA,TRBV18,TRBD1,TRBJ2-1,14,CASSPSTGESMLVF,TGTGCCAGCTCACCAAGTACAGGGGAAAGTATGCTGGTCTTC
once,TRBV2,NA,TRBJ2-7,14,CASSAGADNYEQYF,TGTGCCAGCAGTGCGGGAGCCGACAACTACGAGCAGTACTTC
NA,TRBV28,NA,TRBJ2-3,14,CASSLGVSLRTQYF,TGTGCCAGCAGTTTAGGAGTATCCCTGAGGACGCAGTATTTT
NA,TRBV9,NA,TRBJ2-7,15,CASSVSGAGVYEQYF,TGTGCCAGCAGCGTGTCCGGGGCAGGGGTCTACGAGCAGTACTTC
few,TRBV11-2,NA,TRBJ2-7,15,CASSLGARSSYEQYF,TGTGCCAGCAGCTTAGGTGCGAGGAGCTCCTACGAGCAGTACTTC
NA,TRBV2,NA,TRBJ2-1,12,CASIDERGEQFF,TGTGCCAGCATCGATGAAAGGGGTGAGCAGTTCTTC
NA,TRBV11-1,TRBD2,TRBJ2-3,16,CASSFGLAGGADTQYF,TGTGCCAGCAGCTTCGGACTAGCGGGGGGGGCAGATACGCAGTATTTT
NA,TRBV13,NA,TRBJ1-5,14,CASSLGGVSQPQHF,TGTGCCAGCAGCTTAGGAGGGGTCAGTCAGCCCCAGCATTTT